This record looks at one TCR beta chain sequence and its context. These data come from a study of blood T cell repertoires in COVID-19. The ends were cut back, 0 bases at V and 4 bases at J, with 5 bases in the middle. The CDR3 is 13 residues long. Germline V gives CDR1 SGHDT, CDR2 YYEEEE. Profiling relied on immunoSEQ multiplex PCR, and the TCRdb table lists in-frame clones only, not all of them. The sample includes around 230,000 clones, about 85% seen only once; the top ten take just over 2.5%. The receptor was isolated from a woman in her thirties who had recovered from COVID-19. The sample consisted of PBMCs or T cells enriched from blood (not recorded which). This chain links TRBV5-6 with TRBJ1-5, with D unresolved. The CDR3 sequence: CASSLAGNQPQHF. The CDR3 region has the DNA TGTGCCAGCAGCTTGGCGGGGAATCAGCCCCAGCATTTT.